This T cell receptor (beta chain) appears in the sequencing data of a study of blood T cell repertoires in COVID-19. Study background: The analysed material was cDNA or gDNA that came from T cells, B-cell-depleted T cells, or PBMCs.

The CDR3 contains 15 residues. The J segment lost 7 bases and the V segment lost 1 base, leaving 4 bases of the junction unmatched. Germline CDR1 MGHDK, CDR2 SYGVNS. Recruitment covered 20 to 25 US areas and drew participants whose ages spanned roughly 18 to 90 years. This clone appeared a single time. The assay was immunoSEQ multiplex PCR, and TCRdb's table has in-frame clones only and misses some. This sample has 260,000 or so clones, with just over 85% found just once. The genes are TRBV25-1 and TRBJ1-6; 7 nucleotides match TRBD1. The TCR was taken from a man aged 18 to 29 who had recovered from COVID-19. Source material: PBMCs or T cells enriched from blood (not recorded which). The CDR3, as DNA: TGTGCCAGCAGTGAATCTACAGGGGCCAATTCACCCCTCCACTTT. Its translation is CASSESTGANSPLHF.